These 8 T cell receptor beta chains originate from one sample sequenced in a study of neurological immune-mediated disorders. Each CDR3 protein is one row after TCRdb ran MiXCR on the 5' RACE reads. The sample yields 35,000 to 45,000 distinct CDR3 sequences, more than 6.5% seen once. Material for sequencing was PBMCs. The source is a woman aged 35 to 49 in good health.

This clonotype was found many times. The CDR3 sequence is CSASHRVWGTEGSPLHF. CDR3 in DNA: TGCAGTGCTAGCCATAGGGTATGGGGGACAGAAGGTTCACCCCTCCACTTT. This chain joins TRBV20-1 and TRBJ1-6; 7 nucleotides match TRBD1. V lost 3 bases and J lost 9; bases outside the gene matches: 17. CDR3 length: 17 residues. The germline CDR1 and CDR2 sequences are DFQATT and SNEGSKA (reference sequence).

Many counts were recorded for this clonotype. J is TRBJ2-7 and V is TRBV15; 9 positions match TRBD1. V gave up 3 bases and J gave up 7 bases; unmatched junction bases: 7. The CDR3 runs to 14 residues. Germline assignment: CDR1 LNHNV and CDR2 YYDKDF (reference sequence). The CDR3 DNA reads as TGTGCCACCAGCAGCACAGGGGGCTCGAGGGAGCAGTACTTC. Its translation is CATSSTGGSREQYF.

This clonotype was counted at least ten times. CDR3 in amino acids: CASSLVTSGEVEQFF. The CDR3, as DNA: TGTGCCAGCAGCTTGGTGACTAGCGGGGAGGTGGAGCAGTTCTTC. The chain links TRBV5-6 to TRBJ2-1, with 11 bases that match TRBD2. The CDR3 contains 15 residues. Germline V gene lookup returns CDR1 SGHDT and CDR2 YYEEEE. V gave up 0 bases and J gave up 10 bases; unmatched junction bases: 6.

This clonotype appeared many times. This chain joins TRBV5-1 and TRBJ1-5; TRBD1 is a possible D gene (5 bases). The CDR3 is 15 residues long. Trimming removed 5 bases at V and 3 bases at J, with 15 bases between. The V gene's germline CDR1 is SGHRS and CDR2 YFSETQ. The CDR3 sequence: CASRPQVSPNQPQHF. In DNA form, the CDR3 reads TGCGCCAGCAGACCACAGGTTTCCCCCAATCAGCCCCAGCATTTT.

This clonotype appeared many times. The genes are TRBV20-1 and TRBJ2-3; D gene unclear. Germline loops: CDR1 DFQATT, CDR2 SNEGSKA (reference sequence). V lost 1 base, J lost 0 bases, and 5 bases lay in between. The CDR3 spans 13 residues. CDR3 sequence: CSARVQSTDTQYF. The CDR3 coding sequence is TGCAGTGCTAGAGTTCAGAGCACAGATACGCAGTATTTT.

This clonotype was observed many times. The rearrangement uses TRBV7-9 and TRBJ2-1; D is uncertain. CDR3 length: 12 residues. CDR1 SEHNR and CDR2 FQNEAQ come from the germline V gene (reference sequence). The V gene lost 4 bases and the J gene lost 6 bases, with 7 bases spanning the gap. The DNA for the CDR3 is TGTGCCAGCAGCTCCACCCCCAATGAGCAGTTCTTC. Translated: CASSSTPNEQFF.

At least ten counts were recorded for this clonotype. The chain carries TRBV6-1 and TRBJ1-1; D is unclear. The CDR3 runs to 15 residues. The germline CDR1 and CDR2 sequences are MNHNS and SASEGT. The V end was cut by 6 bases, the J end by 4 bases, with 18 bases between. The CDR3 spells CASRSETMTGTEAFF. In DNA form, the CDR3 reads TGTGCCAGCAGGAGCGAGACTATGACGGGCACTGAAGCTTTCTTT.

This clonotype was recorded at least ten times. The J gene is TRBJ2-3, the V gene TRBV9, with D perhaps given as TRBD1 or TRBD2 (5 bases each). The V end was cut by 4 bases, the J end by 4 bases, with 19 bases between. This CDR3 has 16 amino acids. CDR1 is SGDLS, CDR2 YYNGEE, per germline. This chain's CDR3 is CASSPRGLAGSDTQYF. The DNA of the CDR3 is TGTGCCAGCAGCCCGAGGGGTCTAGCAGGCTCAGATACGCAGTATTTT.